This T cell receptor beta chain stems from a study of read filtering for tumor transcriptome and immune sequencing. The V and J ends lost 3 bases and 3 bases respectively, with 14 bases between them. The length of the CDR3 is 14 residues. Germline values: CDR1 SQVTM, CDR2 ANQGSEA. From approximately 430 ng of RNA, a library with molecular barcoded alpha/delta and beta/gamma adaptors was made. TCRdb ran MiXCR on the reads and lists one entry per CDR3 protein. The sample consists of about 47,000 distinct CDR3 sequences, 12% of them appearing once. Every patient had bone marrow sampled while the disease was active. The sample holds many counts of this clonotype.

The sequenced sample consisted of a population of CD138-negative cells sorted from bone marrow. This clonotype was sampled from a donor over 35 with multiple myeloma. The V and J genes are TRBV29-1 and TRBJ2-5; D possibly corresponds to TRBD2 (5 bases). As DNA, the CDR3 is TGCAGCGTTGAGGATTGGACTGGCAAAGAGACCCAGTACTTC. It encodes CSVEDWTGKETQYF.